Described below is a single T cell receptor beta chain sequence and its context. The CDR3 is 13 amino acids. Germline assignment: CDR1 LNHDA and CDR2 SQIVND (reference sequence). Trimming stripped 6 bases from V and 7 bases from J, with 16 bases between. The sample belongs to a study of blood T cell repertoires in COVID-19. At the level of the study: COVID-19 samples collected from the United States, Italy and Spain covered acute and convalescent phases. From T cells, B-cell-depleted T cells, or PBMCs came the material, which was cDNA or gDNA.

In the authors' workflow: By means of reference gene primer amplification, nucleated cell counts were estimated. Profiled with immunoSEQ multiplex PCR; TCRdb holds only in-frame clones, not every one. The DNA was the basis for D and trimming; V, J and clone size are from that table. The data show about 400,000 clones, around 92% seen once. The clonotype comes from a man aged 40-50 years with acute or convalescent COVID-19. The rearrangement links TRBV19 to TRBJ2-7; maybe TRBD1 (6 bases). Sequencing input: peripheral blood. DNA of the CDR3: TGTGCCAGTAGCCGGCAGGGGTGGGGAGAGCAGTACTTC. Translating it yields CASSRQGWGEQYF.